This entry concerns a single TCR beta chain. The antigen remains unidentified. This sample is part of a study of T cell repertoires and HLA-DP antigens. Some clones are missing from TCRdb's copy, which holds only in-frame ones; the method was immunoSEQ multiplex PCR. Here the sample spans about 120,000 clones, 80% to 95% being singletons. This TCR derives from a young woman in good health and CMV-seronegative. The sample comprised CD4+ T cells from PBMCs.

CDR3 loop: CASSHAQVNQETQYF. CDR3 DNA sequence: TGTGCCAGCAGCCACGCACAGGTTAACCAAGAGACCCAGTACTTC. The rearrangement links TRBV28 to TRBJ2-5, with a possible D match to TRBD1 (5 bases). The CDR3 loop spans 15 amino acids. The germline gives CDR1 MDHEN, CDR2 SYDVKM. The V and J ends lost 6 bases and 0 bases respectively, with 14 bases between them.